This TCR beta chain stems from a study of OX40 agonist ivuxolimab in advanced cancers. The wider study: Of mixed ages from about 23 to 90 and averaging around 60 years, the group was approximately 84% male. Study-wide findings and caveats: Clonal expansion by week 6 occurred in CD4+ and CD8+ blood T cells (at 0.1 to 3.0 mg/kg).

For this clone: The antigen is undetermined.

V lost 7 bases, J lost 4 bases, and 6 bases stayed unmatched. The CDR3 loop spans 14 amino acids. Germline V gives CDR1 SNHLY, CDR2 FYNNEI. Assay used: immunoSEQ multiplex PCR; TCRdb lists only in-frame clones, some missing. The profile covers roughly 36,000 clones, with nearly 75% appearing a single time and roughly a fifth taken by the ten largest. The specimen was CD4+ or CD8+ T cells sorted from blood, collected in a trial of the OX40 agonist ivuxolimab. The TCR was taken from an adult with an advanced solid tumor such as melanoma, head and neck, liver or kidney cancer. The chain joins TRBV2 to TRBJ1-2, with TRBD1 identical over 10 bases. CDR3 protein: CASTRDRGAYGYTF. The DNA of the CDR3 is TGTGCCAGCACTAGGGACAGGGGTGCCTATGGCTACACCTTC.